These T cell receptor beta chains were read from a single sample in a study of blood T cells in healthy people across ages. TCRdb re-called the 5' RACE reads through MiXCR, storing one row per CDR3 protein. The data show about 1.1 million distinct CDR3 sequences, approximately 38% seen once. Input material: blood. All receptors derive from a man between 18 and 29 years old in good health. The CDR3 runs from the conserved cysteine through the conserved F or W. The D gene is left open where the match is weak. Expanded clones are given a class, and other clones once, few, many or no size at all.

v_call	j_call	clone_size	d_call	cdr3_aa	cdr3_nt
TRBV7-9	TRBJ1-2	few	-	CASSLGREDSYTF	TGTGCCAGCAGCTTAGGCAGGGAGGATAGCTACACCTTC
TRBV14	TRBJ1-3	-	-	CASSQETLRNTIYF	TGTGCCAGCAGCCAAGAGACATTGCGAAACACCATATATTTT
TRBV14	TRBJ1-2	-	-	CASSQGDGIYYGYTF	TGTGCCAGCAGCCAAGGGGACGGGATCTACTATGGCTACACCTTC
TRBV4-3	TRBJ2-5	-	TRBD1	CASSQGTGKWTQYF	TGCGCCAGCAGCCAAGGGACAGGGAAATGGACCCAGTACTTC
TRBV3-1	TRBJ1-1	few	-	CASSQDKGLTEAFF	TGTGCCAGCAGCCAAGATAAGGGCCTCACTGAAGCTTTCTTT
TRBV20-1	TRBJ1-1	few	-	CSVLGIRTNTEAFF	TGCAGTGTTCTAGGGATACGTACTAACACTGAAGCTTTCTTT
TRBV12-3/TRBV12-4	TRBJ1-2	-	-	CASSNYGYTF	TGTGCCAGCAGCAACTATGGCTACACCTTC
TRBV10-3	TRBJ2-7	-	TRBD1	CASSKPGQMTYEQYF	TGTGCCAGCAGTAAACCGGGACAGATGACCTACGAGCAGTACTTC
TRBV14	TRBJ2-7	-	-	CASSQGRPYNEQYF	TGTGCCAGCAGCCAAGGCAGGCCCTACAATGAGCAGTACTTC
TRBV12-3/TRBV12-4	TRBJ1-5	-	-	CASSLGSGPNQPQHF	TGTGCCAGCAGTTTAGGGTCAGGCCCCAATCAGCCCCAGCATTTT
TRBV9	TRBJ1-2	-	-	CASSGFTGVTNYGHTF	TGTGCCAGCAGCGGATTTACAGGAGTAACTAACTATGGCCACACCTTC
TRBV27	TRBJ1-5	few	-	CASSPIHTTGGKPQHF	TGTGCCAGCAGTCCGATCCATACGACAGGCGGGAAGCCCCAGCATTTT
TRBV20-1	TRBJ1-6	few	-	CSASGEYSYNSPLHF	TGCAGTGCTAGCGGGGAGTACTCCTATAATTCACCCCTCCACTTT
TRBV5-1	TRBJ2-3	-	TRBD2	CASSFRAGGTDTQYF	TGCGCCAGCAGCTTTCGAGCGGGGGGCACAGATACGCAGTATTTT
TRBV25-1	TRBJ2-7	many	-	CASSSPGLNYEQYF	TGTGCCAGCAGTTCGCCGGGCCTCAATTACGAGCAGTACTTC
TRBV3-1	TRBJ2-5	-	-	CASSQDSTTRETQYF	TGTGCCAGCAGCCAGGACTCGACAACACGAGAGACCCAGTACTTC
TRBV6-2/TRBV6-3	TRBJ2-7	-	-	CASSCSQVSYEQYF	TGTGCCAGCAGTTGCTCTCAGGTGTCGTACGAGCAGTACTTC
TRBV4-3	TRBJ2-7	few	-	CASSQDSRTEQYF	TGCGCCAGCAGCCAAGATTCCCGGACAGAGCAGTACTTC
TRBV9	TRBJ2-1	-	TRBD2	CASSVEGGNEQFF	TGTGCCAGCAGCGTCGAGGGAGGGAATGAGCAGTTCTTC
TRBV20-1	TRBJ2-2	-	TRBD2	CSALPGLDTGELFF	TGCAGTGCCTTACCGGGACTAGACACCGGGGAGCTGTTTTTT
TRBV12-3/TRBV12-4	TRBJ1-3	-	-	CASSFGGAAGNTIYF	TGTGCCAGCAGTTTCGGGGGGGCCGCGGGAAACACCATATATTTT
TRBV20-1	TRBJ2-1	-	TRBD1	CSAAEGTGGREQFF	TGCAGTGCTGCCGAGGGGACAGGGGGAAGAGAGCAGTTCTTC
TRBV3-1	TRBJ2-5	-	-	CAGSQGQYNEQYF	TGTGCCGGCAGCCAAGGGCAGTACAATGAGCAGTACTTC
TRBV20-1	TRBJ1-2	few	TRBD1	CSARDDRGSSYNYGYTF	TGCAGTGCTAGAGATGACAGGGGAAGTAGTTACAACTATGGCTACACCTTC
TRBV4-3	TRBJ2-3	-	TRBD2	CASSQDYGTSKDTQYF	TGCGCCAGCAGCCAAGATTACGGGACTAGCAAAGATACGCAGTATTTT
TRBV24-1	TRBJ2-7	-	-	CATSDRRYNEQYF	TGTGCCACCAGTGACCGAAGATACAATGAGCAGTACTTC
TRBV4-1	TRBJ1-2	-	TRBD1	CASSQDAGTALYGYTF	TGCGCCAGCAGCCAAGATGCCGGGACAGCGCTGTATGGCTACACCTTC
TRBV12-3/TRBV12-4	TRBJ2-3	-	TRBD2	CASSLGSLLAGGPDTQYF	TGTGCCAGCAGTTTAGGGAGTCTTCTAGCGGGGGGGCCAGATACGCAGTATTTT
TRBV7-2	TRBJ1-2	-	-	CASSLGSTEANYGYTF	TGTGCCAGCAGCTTAGGCAGCACAGAAGCTAACTATGGCTACACCTTC
TRBV19	TRBJ2-1	few	-	CASSLQGPPNEQFF	TGTGCCAGTAGTCTTCAGGGTCCCCCCAATGAGCAGTTCTTC
TRBV7-9	TRBJ1-1	-	TRBD1	CASSLGAGGYTEAFF	TGTGCCAGCAGCTTAGGGGCAGGGGGCTACACTGAAGCTTTCTTT
TRBV21-1	TRBJ2-5	few	-	CASSSEIETQYF	TGTGCCAGCAGTTCGGAGATTGAGACCCAGTACTTC
TRBV6-4	TRBJ2-1	-	-	CASSAETGANEQFF	TGTGCCAGCAGTGCCGAGACAGGTGCGAATGAGCAGTTCTTC
TRBV6-6	TRBJ1-5	few	-	CASSYSPRQYSNQPQHF	TGTGCCAGCAGTTACTCCCCCCGACAGTATAGCAATCAGCCCCAGCATTTT
TRBV28	TRBJ1-2	-	TRBD1	CASSLAGRAPVVRTGSYGYTF	TGTGCCAGCAGTTTAGCGGGAAGGGCCCCTGTGGTCCGGACAGGGAGCTATGGCTACACCTTC
TRBV2	TRBJ2-1	few	-	CASSMTGYNEQFF	TGTGCCAGCAGTATGACAGGTTACAATGAGCAGTTCTTC
TRBV20-1	TRBJ2-7	-	TRBD2	CSALTSGVTYEQYF	TGCAGTGCCCTTACTAGCGGGGTAACCTACGAGCAGTACTTC
TRBV20-1	TRBJ1-4	few	-	CSAQGVVGEKLFF	TGCAGTGCCCAAGGGGTCGTGGGTGAAAAACTGTTTTTT
TRBV3-1	TRBJ2-1	-	-	CASSQSLALMCEQFF	TGTGCCAGCAGCCAAAGCCTCGCTCTGATGTGTGAGCAGTTCTTC
TRBV20-1	TRBJ1-1	-	-	CSARDRSGNTEAFF	TGCAGTGCTAGAGATCGTAGCGGAAACACTGAAGCTTTCTTT
TRBV4-3	TRBJ1-2	-	-	CASSQTLGNYGHTF	TGCGCCAGCAGCCAAACTCTAGGGAACTATGGCCACACCTTC
TRBV18	TRBJ2-3	few	-	CASSPQDLDTQYF	TGTGCCAGCTCACCACAGGATTTAGATACGCAGTATTTT
TRBV20-1	TRBJ2-1	-	-	CSAGAPGLSYNEQFF	TGCAGTGCTGGAGCACCAGGGCTCTCCTACAATGAGCAGTTCTTC
TRBV24-1	TRBJ2-2	-	TRBD1	CATSEAGGEGSGELFF	TGTGCCACCAGTGAGGCAGGGGGCGAAGGAAGCGGGGAGCTGTTTTTT
TRBV20-1	TRBJ2-7	few	TRBD1	CSATLQGAEQYF	TGCAGTGCTACGCTACAGGGGGCCGAGCAGTACTTC
TRBV28	TRBJ1-5	few	-	CASSFRERQHF	TGTGCCAGCAGTTTCCGGGAACGCCAGCATTTT
TRBV4-3	TRBJ2-1	many	-	CASSQDRTYNEQFF	TGCGCCAGCAGCCAAGATCGGACATACAATGAGCAGTTCTTC
TRBV7-9	TRBJ1-5	-	TRBD1	CASSSRQGINQPQHF	TGTGCCAGCAGCTCTCGACAGGGGATAAATCAGCCCCAGCATTTT
TRBV29-1	TRBJ1-2	-	-	CSVVLGGNYGYTF	TGCAGCGTTGTATTAGGGGGGAACTATGGCTACACCTTC
TRBV29-1	TRBJ1-2	once	TRBD1	CSVVTGGGYTF	TGCAGCGTTGTGACAGGGGGTGGCTACACCTTC
TRBV28	TRBJ1-2	-	TRBD1	CASSSTWTGYGYTF	TGTGCCAGCAGCTCAACCTGGACAGGCTATGGCTACACCTTC
TRBV18	TRBJ2-6	-	TRBD2	CASSPRWEGSGADVLTF	TGTGCCAGCTCACCGCGTTGGGAGGGTTCTGGGGCCGACGTCCTGACTTTC
TRBV6-5	TRBJ1-5	-	-	CASWDSNQPQHF	TGCGCCAGCTGGGACAGCAATCAGCCCCAGCATTTT
TRBV27	TRBJ1-2	few	TRBD1	CASSSSPTGGDGYTF	TGTGCCAGCAGTTCATCCCCGACAGGGGGAGATGGCTACACCTTC
TRBV20-1	TRBJ1-1	once	-	CSARVTGGKAFF	TGCAGTGCTAGAGTCACCGGCGGAAAAGCTTTCTTT
TRBV7-9	TRBJ2-1	few	TRBD2	CASSGTSGGPTYNEQFF	TGTGCCAGCAGTGGGACTAGCGGGGGGCCTACCTACAATGAGCAGTTCTTC
TRBV4-1	TRBJ2-1	few	TRBD1	CASSQAPGQGAYEQFF	TGCGCCAGCAGCCAAGCTCCGGGACAGGGGGCCTATGAGCAGTTCTTC